The sequence of this T cell receptor (beta chain) was determined in a study of OX40 agonist ivuxolimab in advanced cancers. At the level of the study: Ivuxolimab, an agonistic anti-OX40 (CD134) antibody, was given to patients. Findings and limits, study-wide: Both CD4+ and CD8+ T cell populations in blood had undergone clonal expansion by week 6 at 0.1 to 3.0 mg/kg.

Blood specimens came from baseline, cycle 4 day 1, and cycle 7 day 1. As regards this clone: Antigen specificity is unknown.

The data were produced by immunoSEQ multiplex PCR, yet TCRdb's version contains in-frame clones alone and is incomplete. The table has roughly 87,000 clones, about 90% seen once. The clonotype originates from an adult with an advanced solid tumor such as melanoma, head and neck, liver or kidney cancer. The sequencing used CD4+ or CD8+ T cells sorted from blood, collected in a trial of the OX40 agonist ivuxolimab.

CDR3 residues: CASKIALSNQPQHF. The CDR3 nucleotides read TGTGCCAGCAAAATTGCCCTTAGCAATCAGCCCCAGCATTTT. V is TRBV28 and J is TRBJ1-5; D is undetermined. Germline V gives CDR1 MDHEN, CDR2 SYDVKM. There are 14 residues in the CDR3. V was clipped by 7 bases and J by 0 bases, with 10 bases between them.